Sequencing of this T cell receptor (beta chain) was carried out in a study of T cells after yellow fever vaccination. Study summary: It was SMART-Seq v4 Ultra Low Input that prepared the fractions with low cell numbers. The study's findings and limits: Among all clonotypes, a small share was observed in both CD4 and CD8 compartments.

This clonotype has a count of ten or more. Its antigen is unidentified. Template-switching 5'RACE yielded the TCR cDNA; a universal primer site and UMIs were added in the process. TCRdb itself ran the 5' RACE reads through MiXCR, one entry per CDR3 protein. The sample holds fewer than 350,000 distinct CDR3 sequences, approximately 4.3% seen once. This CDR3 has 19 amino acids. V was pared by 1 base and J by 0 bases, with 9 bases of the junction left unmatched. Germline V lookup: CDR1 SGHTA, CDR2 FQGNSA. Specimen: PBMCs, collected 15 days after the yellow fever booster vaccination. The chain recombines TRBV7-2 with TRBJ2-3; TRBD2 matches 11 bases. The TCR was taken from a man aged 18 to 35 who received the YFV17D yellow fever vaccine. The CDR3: CASSLVSGGDLASTDTQYF. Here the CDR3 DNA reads TGTGCCAGCAGCTTAGTTAGCGGGGGGGATCTAGCCAGCACAGATACGCAGTATTTT.